A selection of T cell receptor beta chains follows, all from one sample in a study of cytomegalovirus exposure and HLA in healthy donors. Clones were read by immunoSEQ multiplex PCR, and TCRdb kept only the in-frame ones, dropping some. Of more than 150,000 clones listed, around 80% are singletons. Source material: PBMCs. These receptors all come from a girl aged 2 to 9 in good health and CMV-seropositive. CDR3s include the opening cysteine and the closing phenylalanine or tryptophan. Each record gives: V gene, D gene, clone size, J gene, CDR3 protein, CDR3 DNA. D genes are given only for firm matches. Clone sizes are given selectively: once, few, many, or a class where the clone is expanded.

>TRBV5-1|TRBD1|.|TRBJ2-7
CASSRRQGTRSYEQYF
TGCGCCAGCAGCAGAAGACAGGGGACGAGGTCCTACGAGCAGTACTTC
>TRBV6-6|TRBD1|.|TRBJ1-5
CASTRDRVSNQPQHF
TGTGCCAGCACCCGGGACAGGGTGAGCAATCAGCCCCAGCATTTT
>TRBV4-2|TRBD2|.|TRBJ2-3
CASSQLPSGGSTDTQYF
TGTGCCAGCAGCCAGTTGCCCTCGGGGGGTAGCACAGATACGCAGTATTTT
>TRBV27|.|.|TRBJ2-3
CASSLSSTGVLTDTQYF
TGTGCCAGCAGTTTATCTTCGACGGGGGTCCTCACAGATACGCAGTATTTT
>TRBV27|.|.|TRBJ1-4
CASRREGRGGEKLFF
TGTGCCAGCAGGCGCGAAGGCCGAGGGGGTGAAAAACTGTTTTTT
>TRBV4-1|TRBD1|.|TRBJ2-2
CASSQDRDRSTGELFF
TGCGCCAGCAGCCAGGATCGGGACAGATCCACCGGGGAGCTGTTTTTT
>TRBV6-1|.|.|TRBJ1-1
CASSPRTGWRTEAFF
TGTGCCAGCAGTCCCAGAACAGGGTGGAGAACTGAAGCTTTCTTT
>TRBV19|TRBD1|.|TRBJ2-5
CASSTRGQQLKETQYF
TGTGCCAGCTCGACCAGGGGACAGCAATTAAAAGAGACCCAGTACTTC
>TRBV5-1|TRBD2|.|TRBJ2-7
CASSLSTGGSEQYF
TGCGCCAGCAGCTTGTCGACGGGGGGGAGCGAGCAGTACTTC
>TRBV30|.|.|TRBJ2-3
CAWCQGDTQYF
TGTGCCTGGTGTCAGGGAGATACGCAGTATTTT
>TRBV27|.|.|TRBJ2-1
CASSPLYRIGYNEQFF
TGTGCCAGCAGTCCTCTTTACAGGATTGGTTACAATGAGCAGTTCTTC
>TRBV18|TRBD1|once|TRBJ1-2
CASSPNRGGYTF
TGTGCCAGCTCACCAAACAGGGGTGGCTACACCTTC
>TRBV5-6|TRBD1|.|TRBJ1-2
CASSERSGTARLYGYTF
TGTGCCAGCAGCGAACGATCCGGGACAGCGAGGTTATATGGCTACACCTTC
>TRBV7-6|.|.|TRBJ1-4
CASSTGPNEKLFF
TGTGCCAGCAGTACAGGGCCTAATGAAAAACTGTTTTTT
>TRBV30|.|.|TRBJ1-1
CAWSVGAYTEAFF
TGTGCCTGGAGTGTGGGGGCGTACACTGAAGCTTTCTTT
>TRBV7-9|TRBD1|.|TRBJ2-1
CASSSGTGAFNEQFF
TGTGCCAGCAGTTCCGGGACAGGGGCCTTCAATGAGCAGTTCTTC
>TRBV9|.|.|TRBJ2-5
CASSVTGQPETQYF
TGTGCCAGCAGCGTGACAGGACAGCCAGAGACCCAGTACTTC
>TRBV6-4|.|.|TRBJ2-3
CASSEASSDTQYF
TGTGCCAGCAGTGAGGCCTCCTCAGATACGCAGTATTTT
>TRBV5-1|.|.|TRBJ2-6
CASHAPEVGANVLTF
TGCGCCAGCCACGCTCCGGAGGTCGGGGCCAACGTCCTGACTTTC
>TRBV12-5|TRBD2|.|TRBJ2-7
CASELPGLAGGPKNEQYF
TGTGCTAGTGAGCTCCCGGGACTAGCGGGAGGGCCGAAGAACGAGCAGTACTTC
>TRBV7-8|TRBD2|.|TRBJ2-1
CASSTRTSGGASSNEQFF
TGTGCCAGCAGCACCCGGACTAGCGGGGGGGCGAGCTCCAATGAGCAGTTCTTC
>TRBV7-3|.|.|TRBJ2-7
CASSLNIGGEQYF
TGTGCCAGCAGCTTAAATATAGGCGGCGAGCAGTACTTC
>TRBV9|TRBD1|.|TRBJ2-7
CASSAGGTPYEQYF
TGTGCCAGCAGCGCAGGGGGCACCCCCTACGAGCAGTACTTC
>TRBV4-2|TRBD2|.|TRBJ2-4
CASSQEITGHHPSGSKNIQYF
TGTGCCAGCAGCCAAGAGATAACGGGGCACCACCCTAGCGGGTCCAAAAACATTCAGTACTTC
>TRBV19|.|.|TRBJ1-3
CASSIPTRATSGNTIYF
TGTGCCAGTAGTATACCGACCAGGGCAACCTCTGGAAACACCATATATTTT
>TRBV29-1|TRBD1|.|TRBJ2-1
CSVEDQTGVEQFF
TGCAGCGTTGAAGACCAGACAGGGGTTGAGCAGTTCTTC
>TRBV25-1|.|.|TRBJ1-4
CASSEGGSNEKLFF
TGTGCCAGCAGTGAAGGGGGCAGCAATGAAAAACTGTTTTTT
>TRBV5-1|.|.|TRBJ2-7
CASSLVSYSSYEQYF
TGCGCCAGCAGCTTGGTTTCTTACAGCTCCTACGAGCAGTACTTC
>TRBV4-1|TRBD2|.|TRBJ2-7
CASSHLLAASSYEQYF
TGCGCCAGCAGTCACTTACTAGCGGCTAGCTCCTACGAGCAGTACTTC
>TRBV7-3|.|.|TRBJ1-1
CASSVDWNTEAFF
TGTGCCAGCAGCGTCGACTGGAACACTGAAGCTTTCTTT
>TRBV9|TRBD1|.|TRBJ2-5
CASSRQGARGEQYF
TGTGCCAGCAGCCGACAGGGGGCGCGGGGGGAGCAGTACTTC
>TRBV6-5|.|.|TRBJ2-7
CASGNRVEEQYF
TGTGCCAGCGGAAACAGGGTGGAGGAGCAGTACTTC
>TRBV6-5|.|.|TRBJ2-1
CASKKALPSYNEQFF
TGTGCCAGCAAAAAAGCACTCCCCTCCTACAATGAGCAGTTCTTC